Following are 26 T cell receptor beta chains from one sample sequenced in a study of lymphopenia after photon versus proton radiotherapy. TCRdb's table, derived via immunoSEQ multiplex PCR, lists solely in-frame clones and lacks some. The data show tens of thousands of clones, around 83% seen once. The source material was peripheral blood, sampled from a patient treated with proton-based radiotherapy. All receptors derive from a woman aged 70-85 years with pancreatic cancer. Some clones in this sample may be carry-over from other donors' samples.

Here the CDR3 DNA reads TGTGCCAGCAGTCGACAGGCTGAAGCTTTCTTT. Translation gives CASSRQAEAFF. V usage is TRBV2 and J usage is TRBJ1-1; weak D call: TRBD1 (6 bases). V shed 5 bases and J shed 6 bases, with 7 bases lying between them. This CDR3 has 11 residues. Germline V gene data show CDR1 as SNHLY and CDR2 as FYNNEI. The whole variable domain, remainder taken from reference TRBV2 and TRBJ1-1, is EPEVTQTPSHQVTQMGQEVILRCVPISNHLYFYWYRQILGQKVEFLVSFYNNEISEKSEIFDDQFSVERPDGSNFTLKIRSTKLEDSAMYFCASSRQAEAFFGQGTRLTVV.

The J gene is TRBJ2-7, the V gene TRBV28; 8 nucleotides agree with TRBD1. Germline values: CDR1 MDHEN, CDR2 SYDVKM. This CDR3 is 14 amino acids long. V lost 6 bases, J lost 4 bases, and 8 bases stayed unmatched. CDR3 in amino acids: CASRTGTGIYEQYF. The CDR3 region has the DNA TGTGCCAGCAGGACCGGGACAGGTATTTACGAGCAGTACTTC.

The chain joins TRBV7-2 to TRBJ1-2; D uncertain. Germline CDR1 is SGHTA and CDR2 is FQGNSA. The CDR3 has 14 residues. V was pared by 6 bases and J by 1 base, with 12 bases between. This CDR3 is CASRDPGFNYGYTF. The CDR3 nucleotides are TGTGCCAGCAGGGACCCGGGCTTTAACTATGGCTACACCTTC.

The gene calls are TRBV19 and TRBJ2-5; D not resolved. Trimming took off 1 base at V and 3 bases at J, with 6 bases between the two ends. The CDR3 consists of 13 residues. CDR1 is LNHDA and CDR2 is SQIVND in the germline V gene (reference sequence). The CDR3 sequence: CASSIGGEETQYF. The CDR3 region has the DNA TGTGCCAGTAGTATAGGTGGGGAAGAGACCCAGTACTTC.

V is TRBV2 and J is TRBJ2-2, with 9 positions matching TRBD2. V shed 6 bases, J shed 2 bases, and the junction held 7 bases outside the gene matches. The CDR3 runs 16 residues. CDR1 and CDR2 (germline): SNHLY, FYNNEI. The CDR3 DNA follows: TGTGCCAGCAGAACTGGGACTAGCAGAAACACCGGGGAGCTGTTTTTT. This gives the protein CASRTGTSRNTGELFF.

The chain employs TRBV28 and TRBJ2-1; TRBD2 matches at 9 bases. The CDR3 covers 15 residues. Germline CDR1 is MDHEN and CDR2 is SYDVKM. J lost 0 bases, V lost 7 bases, and 4 bases had no gene match. CDR3 amino acids: CASKAGGSSYNEQFF. In DNA form, the CDR3 reads TGTGCCAGCAAGGCGGGAGGGAGCTCCTACAATGAGCAGTTCTTC.

This clone appeared a single time. The gene calls are TRBV5-4 and TRBJ2-3, with 14 bases matching TRBD2. Germline lookup yields CDR1 SGHNT and CDR2 YYREEE (reference sequence). After removal of 4 bases from V and 0 bases from J, the junction contained 7 bases not matched to a gene. The CDR3 loop spans 18 amino acids. In nucleotides, the CDR3 is TGTGCCAGCAGCGCCGGACTAGCGGGAGGCTATAGCACAGATACGCAGTATTTT. Protein product: CASSAGLAGGYSTDTQYF.

V is TRBV7-6 and J is TRBJ2-1, with D unclear. Trimming took 5 bases from V and 4 from J, leaving 9 bases between them. The germline V gene encodes CDR1 SGHVS and CDR2 FNYEAQ. This CDR3 region has 13 residues. CDR3 residues: CASSQDGYNEQFF. CDR3 bases: TGTGCCAGCAGCCAGGACGGATACAATGAGCAGTTCTTC.

The chain carries TRBV6-1 and TRBJ2-5; D gene uncertain. The J call is uncertain, as TRBJ2-7 better fits the DNA end. The CDR3 runs to 13 residues. In germline, CDR1 is MNHNS, CDR2 SASEGT. Here the CDR3 DNA reads TGTGCCAGCGGACGACAAAATACCTACGAGCAGTACTTC. Translating it yields CASGRQNTYEQYF.

This sequence joins TRBV2 and TRBJ1-5; D is uncertain. The V end was cut by 6 bases, the J end by 5 bases, with 11 bases between. The CDR3 loop spans 13 amino acids. CDR1 is SNHLY and CDR2 is FYNNEI in the germline V gene. The CDR3 sequence is CASRGNWDQPQHF. DNA for the CDR3: TGTGCCAGCAGGGGTAATTGGGATCAGCCCCAGCATTTT.

The chain carries TRBV21-1 and TRBJ1-1; no check of the table's D call, TRBD1, against the DNA was made. TRBV21-1 has pseudogene status. CDR3 length: 14 residues. The DNA of the CDR3 is TGTGCCAGCACTATAAACAGGGGCGGCACTGAAGCTTTCTTT. The encoded protein is CASTINRGGTEAFF.

The table lists this clone with a few counts. The rearrangement links TRBV9 to TRBJ2-3, with a tentative D call TRBD2 (6 bases). CDR3 size: 17 residues. Germline lookup yields CDR1 SGDLS and CDR2 YYNGEE. The V gene lost 0 bases and the J gene lost 4 bases, with 18 bases spanning the gap. This CDR3 is CASSVAGAGRASDTQYF. The CDR3 DNA is TGTGCCAGCAGCGTAGCTGGAGCGGGTCGAGCTTCAGATACGCAGTATTTT.

The V call is TRBV7-7, the J call TRBJ2-6; D uncertain. Between the trimmed V and J ends, which lost 5 bases and 5 bases, there was a span of 22 bases. The CDR3 runs 18 residues. CDR1 is SSHAT, CDR2 FNYEAQ, per germline (reference sequence). CDR3: CASSGRCMPQSRANVLTF. The CDR3 DNA reads TGTGCCAGCAGCGGAAGATGTATGCCACAAAGTCGGGCCAACGTCCTGACTTTC. Full variable domain (missing parts from reference TRBV7-7 and TRBJ2-6): GAGVSQSPRYKVTKRGQDVTLRCDPISSHATLYWYQQALGQGPEFLTYFNYEAQPDKSGLPSDRFSAERPEGSISTLTIQRTEQRDSAMYRCASSGRCMPQSRANVLTFGAGSRLTVL.

The chain links TRBV4-1 to TRBJ1-5; 9 bases fit TRBD1. Losses at the gene ends were 3 bases for V and 5 bases for J; bases not matched to a gene: 2. The CDR3 is 14 residues long. Germline V gene lookup returns CDR1 MGHRA and CDR2 YSYEKL. The DNA for the CDR3 is TGCGCCAGCAGCCAGGACAGGGGCTATCAGCCCCAGCATTTT. It translates to CASSQDRGYQPQHF.

The rearrangement joins TRBV5-1 to TRBJ1-6; tentatively, D is TRBD1 (5 bases). The CDR3 extends over 15 amino acids. Germline CDR1 and CDR2: SGHRS and YFSETQ. V lost 0 bases and J lost 7, with 11 bases in between. The CDR3 sequence: CASSLAAGRNSPLHF. The CDR3 DNA reads TGCGCCAGCAGCTTGGCGGCAGGGCGGAATTCACCCCTCCACTTT.

The CDR3 sequence: CAISGQGEVAYEQYF. The CDR3 DNA reads as TGTGCCATCAGTGGTCAAGGGGAGGTCGCCTACGAGCAGTACTTC. V usage is TRBV10-3 and J usage is TRBJ2-7; D may be TRBD2 (6 bases). V shed 4 bases and J shed 2 bases, with 15 bases lying between them. The CDR3 extends over 15 amino acids. Per the germline V gene, CDR1 is ENHRY and CDR2 is SYGVKD.

This clone has more than one count but fewer than ten. The chain combines TRBV30 with TRBJ2-5, with unresolved D. V lost 5 bases and J lost 5, with 15 bases in between. Germline-derived CDR1 and CDR2 are GTSNPN and SVGIG (reference sequence). CDR3 size: 13 residues. CDR3 bases: TGTGCCTGGGCCCTCAAAGGCCTGGAGACCCAGTACTTC. Translating it yields CAWALKGLETQYF.

The chain links TRBV6-6 to TRBJ2-1; no definite D call. This CDR3 has 10 residues. V dropped 6 bases and J dropped 6 bases, with 3 bases sitting between them. From germline, CDR1 is MNHNY and CDR2 SVGAGI (reference sequence). The DNA of the CDR3 is TGTGCCAGCAGGGGCAATGAGCAGTTCTTC. It encodes CASRGNEQFF.

The genes are TRBV27 and TRBJ2-1, with 9 bases lining up with TRBD1. Germline assignment: CDR1 MNHEY and CDR2 SMNVEV (reference sequence). CDR3 size: 15 residues. The V and J ends lost 7 bases and 2 bases, in that order; junction bases with no gene match: 6. This CDR3 reads CASTIRTGAYNEQFF. In nucleotides, the CDR3 is TGTGCCAGCACTATAAGGACAGGGGCCTACAATGAGCAGTTCTTC.

The chain joins TRBV19 to TRBJ2-1; perhaps TRBD1 as D (6 bases). Trimming removed 1 base at V and 11 bases at J, with 9 bases between. The germline gives CDR1 LNHDA, CDR2 SQIVND (reference sequence). The CDR3 extends over 12 amino acids. The CDR3 DNA reads as TGTGCCAGTAGTATAGTAGGGGGTAAGCAGTTCTTC. Amino acid sequence: CASSIVGGKQFF.

This rearrangement joins TRBV7-8 to TRBJ2-3, with a possible D match to TRBD1 (6 bases). The CDR3 totals 14 residues. From germline, CDR1 is SGHVS and CDR2 FQNEAQ. The V gene lost 11 bases and the J gene lost 3 bases, with 18 bases spanning the gap. The CDR3 loop reads CAVRYRGKTDTQYF. The CDR3 DNA follows: TGTGCCGTCCGATATAGGGGGAAGACAGATACGCAGTATTTT. Full variable domain (rest looked up from reference TRBV7-8 and TRBJ2-3): GAGVSQSPRYKVAKRGQDVALRCDPISGHVSLFWYQQALGQGPEFLTYFQNEAQLDKSGLPSDRFFAERPEGSVSTLKIQRTQQEDSAVYLCAVRYRGKTDTQYFGPGTRLTVL.

The chain recombines TRBV7-2 with TRBJ1-2; no definite D call. The CDR3 consists of 14 residues. The germline V gene encodes CDR1 SGHTA and CDR2 FQGNSA. The V end was cut by 2 bases, the J end by 4 bases, with 11 bases between. CDR3 in DNA: TGTGCCAGCAGCTTAATGACACCCTCCTATGGCTACACCTTC. The encoded protein is CASSLMTPSYGYTF.

The chain combines TRBV7-2 with TRBJ2-1; 11 bases fit TRBD1. V gave up 4 bases and J gave up 6 bases; unmatched junction bases: 5. The CDR3 has 15 amino acids. CDR1 and CDR2 (germline): SGHTA, FQGNSA. The CDR3 DNA sequence: TGTGCCAGCAGCTCGGGACAGGGGGGCTTCAATGAGCAGTTCTTC. Its translation is CASSSGQGGFNEQFF.

The chain combines TRBV19 with TRBJ1-1; D is unresolved. Per germline, CDR1 LNHDA and CDR2 SQIVND (reference sequence). The CDR3 is 14 amino acids. Trimming took off 3 bases at V and 1 base at J, with 9 bases between the two ends. CDR3 amino acids: CASSILSTNTEAFF. The CDR3 DNA reads as TGTGCCAGTAGTATCTTGTCCACGAACACTGAAGCTTTCTTT.

This sequence joins TRBV20-1 and TRBJ2-3; D is undetermined. This CDR3 is 11 amino acids long. Trimming left V 3 bases short and J 10 bases short, with 11 bases between. The germline CDR1 and CDR2 sequences are DFQATT and SNEGSKA (reference sequence). The CDR3 protein is CSASPAPPQYF. Here the CDR3 DNA reads TGCAGTGCTAGTCCCGCTCCCCCGCAGTATTTT.

This sequence joins TRBV28 and TRBJ2-2; 9 bases agree with TRBD2. Unmatched junction bases numbered 8, after V lost 6 bases and J lost 0 bases. Per the germline V gene, CDR1 is MDHEN and CDR2 is SYDVKM. The CDR3 totals 17 residues. CDR3 in amino acids: CASSQAAGGANTGELFF. For the CDR3, the DNA is TGTGCCAGCAGCCAAGCGGCGGGAGGGGCGAACACCGGGGAGCTGTTTTTT.